This T cell receptor (beta chain) was identified during a study of cytomegalovirus exposure and HLA in healthy donors. Primers for the PCR totalled 60 Vbeta and 13 Jbeta. Profiling relied on immunoSEQ multiplex PCR, and the TCRdb table lists in-frame clones only, not all of them. The sample consists of 80,000 to 90,000 clones, 80% to 90% of them appearing once. The sequenced sample was PBMCs. The receptor's source is a woman in her twenties or thirties in good health and CMV-seronegative.

CDR3 in amino acids: CASSESGGINHGNQPQHF. The CDR3 coding sequence is TGCGCCAGCAGTGAGTCAGGGGGAATTAACCATGGCAATCAGCCCCAGCATTTT. V is TRBV10-2 and J is TRBJ1-5, with a weak D call TRBD1 (6 bases). V gave up 0 bases and J gave up 2 bases, with 17 bases separating them. This CDR3 spans 18 amino acids. Germline V gives CDR1 WSHSY, CDR2 SAAADI.